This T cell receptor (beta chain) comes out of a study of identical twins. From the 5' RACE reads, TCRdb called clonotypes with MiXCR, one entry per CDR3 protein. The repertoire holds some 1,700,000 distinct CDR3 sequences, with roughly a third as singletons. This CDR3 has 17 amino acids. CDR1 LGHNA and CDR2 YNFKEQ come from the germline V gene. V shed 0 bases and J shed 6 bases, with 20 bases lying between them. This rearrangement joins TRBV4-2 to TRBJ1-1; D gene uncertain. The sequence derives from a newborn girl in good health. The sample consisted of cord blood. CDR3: CASSQDYLLGLAAEAFF. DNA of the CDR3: TGTGCCAGCAGCCAAGATTACCTACTGGGTCTTGCGGCTGAAGCTTTCTTT.